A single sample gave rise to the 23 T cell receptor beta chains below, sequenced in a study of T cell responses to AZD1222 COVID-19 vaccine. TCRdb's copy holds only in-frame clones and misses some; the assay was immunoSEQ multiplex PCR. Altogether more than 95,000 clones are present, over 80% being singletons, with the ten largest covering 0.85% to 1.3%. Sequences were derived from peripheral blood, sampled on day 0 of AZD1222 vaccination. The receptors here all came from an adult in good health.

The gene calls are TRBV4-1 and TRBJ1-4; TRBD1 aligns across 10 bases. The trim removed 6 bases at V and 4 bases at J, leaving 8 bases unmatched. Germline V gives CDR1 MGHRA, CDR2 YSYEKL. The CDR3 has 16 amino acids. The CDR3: CASRLSGTGVNEKLFF. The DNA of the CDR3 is TGCGCCAGCAGACTTTCCGGGACAGGGGTTAATGAAAAACTGTTTTTT.

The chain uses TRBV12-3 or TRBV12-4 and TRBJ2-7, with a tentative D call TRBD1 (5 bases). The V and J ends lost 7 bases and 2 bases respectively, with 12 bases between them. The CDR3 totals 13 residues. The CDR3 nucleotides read TGTGCCAGCACCAACCAGGGTACCTACGAGCAGTACTTC. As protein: CASTNQGTYEQYF.

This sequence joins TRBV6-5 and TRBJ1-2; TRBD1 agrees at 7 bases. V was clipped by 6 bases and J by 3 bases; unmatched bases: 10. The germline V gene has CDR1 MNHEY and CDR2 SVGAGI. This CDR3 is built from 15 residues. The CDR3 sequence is CASRPRDSQYYGYTF. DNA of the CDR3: TGTGCCAGCAGGCCCCGGGACAGCCAATACTATGGCTACACCTTC.

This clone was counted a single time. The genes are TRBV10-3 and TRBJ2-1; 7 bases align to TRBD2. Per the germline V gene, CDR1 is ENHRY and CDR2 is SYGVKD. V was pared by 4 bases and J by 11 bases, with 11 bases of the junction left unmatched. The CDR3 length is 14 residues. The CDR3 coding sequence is TGTGCCATCAGTGGCGGGACTAAGGGGTCCAAGCAGTTCTTC. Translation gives CAISGGTKGSKQFF.

In nucleotides, the CDR3 is TGTGCCAGCAGCCCCGGCAGGAGGGATTCACCCCTCCACTTT. Its protein is CASSPGRRDSPLHF. The chain is built from TRBV3-1 (or the pseudogene TRBV3-2) and TRBJ1-6; D gene unclear. This CDR3 contains 14 residues. Trimming pared 4 bases from V and 8 bases from J, leaving 12 bases between. Germline lookup yields CDR1 LGHDT and CDR2 YNNKEL (reference sequence).

The CDR3 DNA sequence: TGCGCCAGCAGCTCGACAGGGGGTTATGGAGAGACCCAGTACTTC. This gives the protein CASSSTGGYGETQYF. The gene calls are TRBV5-1 and TRBJ2-5; 9 bases are a match to TRBD1. CDR3 length: 15 residues. Trimming at V came to 3 bases and at J to 4 bases, leaving 7 bases not matched to a gene. CDR1 and CDR2 from the germline V gene are SGHRS and YFSETQ. The variable domain in full, with the rest retrieved from reference TRBV5-1 and TRBJ2-5, is KAGVTQTPRYLIKTRGQQVTLSCSPISGHRSVSWYQQTPGQGLQFLFEYFSETQRNKGNFPGRFSGRQFSNSRSEMNVSTLELGDSALYLCASSSTGGYGETQYFGPGTRLLVL.

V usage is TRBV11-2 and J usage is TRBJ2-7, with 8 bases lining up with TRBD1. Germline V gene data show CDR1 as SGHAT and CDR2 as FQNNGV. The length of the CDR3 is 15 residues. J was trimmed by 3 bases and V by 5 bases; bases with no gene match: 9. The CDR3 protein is CASSLSRGQIYEQYF. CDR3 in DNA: TGTGCCAGCAGCCTGTCCAGGGGGCAAATCTACGAGCAGTACTTC.

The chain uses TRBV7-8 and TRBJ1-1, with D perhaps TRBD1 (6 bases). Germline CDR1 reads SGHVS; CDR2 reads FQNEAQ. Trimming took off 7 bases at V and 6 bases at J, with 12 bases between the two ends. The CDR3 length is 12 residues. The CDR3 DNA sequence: TGTGCCAGCACCAGGGGTCGGGCTGAAGCTTTCTTT. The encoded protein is CASTRGRAEAFF.

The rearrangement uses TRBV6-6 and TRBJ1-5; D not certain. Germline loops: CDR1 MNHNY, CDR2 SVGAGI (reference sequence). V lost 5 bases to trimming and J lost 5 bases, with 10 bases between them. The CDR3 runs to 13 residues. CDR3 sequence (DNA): TGTGCCAGCAGTCCACCCGGGTATCAGCCCCAGCATTTT. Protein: CASSPPGYQPQHF.

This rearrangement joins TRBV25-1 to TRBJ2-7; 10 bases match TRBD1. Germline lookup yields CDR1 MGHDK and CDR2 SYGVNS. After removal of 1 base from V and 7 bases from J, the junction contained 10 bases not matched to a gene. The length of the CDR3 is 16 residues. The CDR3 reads CASSEWATGGGGEQYF. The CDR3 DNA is TGTGCCAGCAGTGAATGGGCGACAGGGGGCGGGGGAGAGCAGTACTTC.

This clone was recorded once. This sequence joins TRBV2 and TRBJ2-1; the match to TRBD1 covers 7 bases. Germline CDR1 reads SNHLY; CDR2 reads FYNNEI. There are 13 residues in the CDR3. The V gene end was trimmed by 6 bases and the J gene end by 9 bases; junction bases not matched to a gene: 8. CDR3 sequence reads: CASRKDREGEQFF. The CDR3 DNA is TGTGCCAGCAGGAAAGACAGGGAAGGTGAGCAGTTCTTC.

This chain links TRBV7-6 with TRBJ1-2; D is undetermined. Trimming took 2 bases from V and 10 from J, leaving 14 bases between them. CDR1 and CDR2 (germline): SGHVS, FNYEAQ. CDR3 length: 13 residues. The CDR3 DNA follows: TGTGCCAGCAGCTTACGTTGGCTCGAAGCCTACACCTTC. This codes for CASSLRWLEAYTF.

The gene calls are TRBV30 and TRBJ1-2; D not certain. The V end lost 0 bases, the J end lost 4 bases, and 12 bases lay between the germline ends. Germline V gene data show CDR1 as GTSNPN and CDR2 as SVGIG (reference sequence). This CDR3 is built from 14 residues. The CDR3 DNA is TGTGCCTGGAGTGTATCAAGGTACGGCTATGGCTACACCTTC. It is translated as CAWSVSRYGYGYTF. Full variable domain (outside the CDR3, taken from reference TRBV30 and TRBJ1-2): SQTIHQWPATLVQPVGSPLSLECTVEGTSNPNLYWYRQAAGRGLQLLFYSVGIGQISSEVPQNLSASRPQDRQFILSSKKLLLSDSGFYLCAWSVSRYGYGYTFGSGTRLTVV.

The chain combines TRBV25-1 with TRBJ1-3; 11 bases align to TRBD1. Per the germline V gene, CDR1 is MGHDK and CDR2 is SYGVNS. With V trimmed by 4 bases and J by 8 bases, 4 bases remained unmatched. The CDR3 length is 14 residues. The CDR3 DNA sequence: TGTGCCAGCAGTGCCGGACAGGGGGCATACACCATATATTTT. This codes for CASSAGQGAYTIYF. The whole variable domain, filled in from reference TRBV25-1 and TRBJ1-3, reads EADIYQTPRYLVIGTGKKITLECSQTMGHDKMYWYQQDPGMELHLIHYSYGVNSTEKGDLSSESTVSRIRTEHFPLTLESARPSHTSQYLCASSAGQGAYTIYFGEGSWLTVV.

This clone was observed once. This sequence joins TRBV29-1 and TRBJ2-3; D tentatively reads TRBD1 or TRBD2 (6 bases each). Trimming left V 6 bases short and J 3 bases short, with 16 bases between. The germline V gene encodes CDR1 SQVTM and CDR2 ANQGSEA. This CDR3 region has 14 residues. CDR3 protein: CSVLGGKGTDTQYF. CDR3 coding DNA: TGCAGCGTCCTCGGGGGCAAGGGGACAGATACGCAGTATTTT.

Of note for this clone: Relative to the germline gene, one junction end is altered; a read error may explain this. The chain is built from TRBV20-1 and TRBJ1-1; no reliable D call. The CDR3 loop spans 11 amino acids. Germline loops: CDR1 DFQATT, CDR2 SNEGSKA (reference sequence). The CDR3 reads CSASPVSYYLF. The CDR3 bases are TGCAGTGCTAGTCCGGTCTCTTACTATCTTTTT.

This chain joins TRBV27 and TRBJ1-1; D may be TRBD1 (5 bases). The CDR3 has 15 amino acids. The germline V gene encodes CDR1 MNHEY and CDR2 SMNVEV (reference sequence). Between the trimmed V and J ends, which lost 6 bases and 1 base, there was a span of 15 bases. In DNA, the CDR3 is TGTGCCAGCAGGTCTGGACTGGGGGGGAACACTGAAGCTTTCTTT. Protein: CASRSGLGGNTEAFF.

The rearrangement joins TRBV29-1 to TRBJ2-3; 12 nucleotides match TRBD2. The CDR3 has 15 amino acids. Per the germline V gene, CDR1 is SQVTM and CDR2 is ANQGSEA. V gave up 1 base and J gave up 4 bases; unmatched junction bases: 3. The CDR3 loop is CSVEGTSGASDTQYF. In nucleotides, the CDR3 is TGCAGCGTTGAAGGGACTAGCGGGGCCTCAGATACGCAGTATTTT.

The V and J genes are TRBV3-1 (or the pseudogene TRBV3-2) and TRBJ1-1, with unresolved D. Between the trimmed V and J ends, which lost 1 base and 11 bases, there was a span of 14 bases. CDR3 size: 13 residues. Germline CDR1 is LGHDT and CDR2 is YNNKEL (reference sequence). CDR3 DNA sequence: TGTGCCAGCAGCCAAGCGGTATTGGGGAGGGCTTTCTTT. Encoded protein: CASSQAVLGRAFF.

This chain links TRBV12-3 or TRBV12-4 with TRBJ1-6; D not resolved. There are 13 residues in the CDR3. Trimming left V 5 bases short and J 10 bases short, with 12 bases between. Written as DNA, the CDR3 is TGTGCCAGCAGTCCCCAAGAGGCATCACCCCTCCACTTT. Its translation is CASSPQEASPLHF.

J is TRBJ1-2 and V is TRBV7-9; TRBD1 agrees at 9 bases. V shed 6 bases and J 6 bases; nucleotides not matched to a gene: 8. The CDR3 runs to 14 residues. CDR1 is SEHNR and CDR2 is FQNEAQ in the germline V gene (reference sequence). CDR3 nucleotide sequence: TGTGCCAGCAGAATTAGGGACAGGGATGATGGCTACACCTTC. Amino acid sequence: CASRIRDRDDGYTF.

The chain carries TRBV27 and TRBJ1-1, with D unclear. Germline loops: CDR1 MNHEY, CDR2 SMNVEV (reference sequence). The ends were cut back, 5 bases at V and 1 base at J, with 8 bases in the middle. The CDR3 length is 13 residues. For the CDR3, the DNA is TGTGCCAGCAGTCCAGGACGGAACACTGAAGCTTTCTTT. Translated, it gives CASSPGRNTEAFF.

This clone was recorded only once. CDR3 nucleotides: TGCGCCAGCAGCTTGCAGGGAAGGTCCTACGAGCAGTACTTC. This translates into CASSLQGRSYEQYF. The genes are TRBV5-1 and TRBJ2-7; maybe TRBD1 (5 bases). The CDR3 loop spans 14 amino acids. Germline V gene data show CDR1 as SGHRS and CDR2 as YFSETQ. V was shortened by 1 base and J by 1 base, with 9 bases between the two germline ends. The full variable domain, in which reference TRBV5-1 and TRBJ2-7 provide the parts outside the CDR3, is KAGVTQTPRYLIKTRGQQVTLSCSPISGHRSVSWYQQTPGQGLQFLFEYFSETQRNKGNFPGRFSGRQFSNSRSEMNVSTLELGDSALYLCASSLQGRSYEQYFGPGTRLTVT.